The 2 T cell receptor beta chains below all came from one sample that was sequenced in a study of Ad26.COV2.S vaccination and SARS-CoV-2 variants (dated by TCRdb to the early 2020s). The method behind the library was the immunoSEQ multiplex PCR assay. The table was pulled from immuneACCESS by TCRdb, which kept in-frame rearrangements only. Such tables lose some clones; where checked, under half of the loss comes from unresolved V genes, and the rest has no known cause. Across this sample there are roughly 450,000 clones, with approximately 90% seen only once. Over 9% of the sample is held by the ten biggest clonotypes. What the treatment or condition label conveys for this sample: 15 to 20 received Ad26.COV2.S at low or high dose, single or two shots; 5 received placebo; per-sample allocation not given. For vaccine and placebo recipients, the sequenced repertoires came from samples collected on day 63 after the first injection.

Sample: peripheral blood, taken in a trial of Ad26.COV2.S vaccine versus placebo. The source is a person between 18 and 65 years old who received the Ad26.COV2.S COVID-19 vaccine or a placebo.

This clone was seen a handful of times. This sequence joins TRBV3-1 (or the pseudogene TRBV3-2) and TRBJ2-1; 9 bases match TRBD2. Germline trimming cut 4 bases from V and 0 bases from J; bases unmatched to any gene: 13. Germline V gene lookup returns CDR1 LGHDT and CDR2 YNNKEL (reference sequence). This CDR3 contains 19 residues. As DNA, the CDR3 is TGTGCCAGCAGCCCCAATCTAGCCCATAGCGGGGGCTCCTACAATGAGCAGTTCTTC. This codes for CASSPNLAHSGGSYNEQFF.

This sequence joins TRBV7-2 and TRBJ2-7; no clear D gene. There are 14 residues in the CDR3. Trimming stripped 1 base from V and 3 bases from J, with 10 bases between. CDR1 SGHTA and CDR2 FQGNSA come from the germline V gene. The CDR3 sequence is CASSLVGWGYEQYF. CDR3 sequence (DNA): TGTGCCAGCAGCTTAGTAGGGTGGGGCTACGAGCAGTACTTC.